This passage covers 2 T cell receptor beta chains from one sample sequenced in a study of T cells in Graves' hyperthyroidism and ophthalmopathy. Researchers amplified the TCR beta CDR3 regions from RNA transcripts. Primed by the HTBI set, a first-round RT-PCR was run on the TCR CDR3. TCRdb re-analysed the multiplex PCR reads in MiXCR, keeping a single row per CDR3 protein. The sample carries about 52,000 distinct CDR3 sequences, less than 50% recorded once. Sequencing was done on a sample of blood. These receptors were obtained from a woman aged 50 to 60 with Graves' ophthalmopathy.

This clonotype occurred many times. The chain combines TRBV14 with TRBJ2-2, with unresolved D. The germline V gene has CDR1 SGHDN and CDR2 FVKESK. The CDR3 is 13 amino acids. V was cut by 4 bases and J by 6 bases, with 9 bases left in between. Here the CDR3 DNA reads TGTGCCAGCAGCCCCGTTGTGGCCGGGGAGCTGTTTTTT. It codes for CASSPVVAGELFF. The entire variable domain, with the rest obtained from reference TRBV14 and TRBJ2-2, is as follows: EAGVTQFPSHSVIEKGQTVTLRCDPISGHDNLYWYRRVMGKEIKFLLHFVKESKQDESGMPNNRFLAERTGGTYSTLKVQPAELEDSGVYFCASSPVVAGELFFGEGSRLTVL.

The rearrangement joins TRBV6-2 or TRBV6-3 to TRBJ1-5; D perhaps matches TRBD1 (5 bases). Germline CDR1 is MNHEY and CDR2 is SVGEGT. The CDR3 is 17 amino acids. V was trimmed by 2 bases and J by 11 bases, leaving 25 bases between them. The CDR3 DNA sequence: TGTGCCAGCAGTTACCTCATTGGTGGACAAGACCAAGAGACCCAGCATTTT. Protein: CASSYLIGGQDQETQHF.